Shown below are 11 T cell receptor beta chains from a single sample sequenced in a study of shared clonotypes between healthy human individuals. Clones were read by immunoSEQ multiplex PCR, and TCRdb kept only the in-frame ones, dropping some. The table lists 2 million to 2.5 million clones, over 90% of them singletons, with 0.39% in the top ten. The sequencing input was naive CD4+ T cells from PBMCs. Subset denoted: CD45RA+ positively selected. The receptors stem from a man between 18 and 29 years old in good health. Some clones in this sample may be carry-over from other donors' samples.

The chain joins TRBV19 to TRBJ1-1, with D maybe TRBD1 (5 bases). Trimming removed 1 base at V and 7 bases at J, with 16 bases between. From germline, CDR1 is LNHDA and CDR2 SQIVND (reference sequence). This CDR3 is 15 amino acids long. In DNA form, the CDR3 reads TGTGCCAGTAGTATAGTTGACCCGGGGGGAGTTGAAGCTTTCTTT. This translates into CASSIVDPGGVEAFF. Filled out from reference TRBV19 and TRBJ1-1, the complete variable domain reads DGGITQSPKYLFRKEGQNVTLSCEQNLNHDAMYWYRQDPGQGLRLIYYSQIVNDFQKGDIAEGYSVSREKKESFPLTVTSAQKNPTAFYLCASSIVDPGGVEAFFGQGTRLTVV.

The chain uses TRBV28 and TRBJ1-1; D is possibly TRBD1 (6 bases). CDR1 and CDR2 (germline): MDHEN, SYDVKM. The CDR3 is 14 residues long. V lost 3 bases to trimming and J lost 5 bases, with 13 bases between them. CDR3 protein: CASSFGGRRTEAFF. The CDR3 DNA reads TGTGCCAGCAGTTTTGGGGGCCGGAGGACTGAAGCTTTCTTT.

The chain is built from TRBV28 and TRBJ2-3; a possible D gene is TRBD2 (5 bases). V shed 6 bases and J shed 2 bases, with 9 bases lying between them. This CDR3 region has 13 residues. Germline V gives CDR1 MDHEN, CDR2 SYDVKM. Here the CDR3 DNA reads TGTGCCAGCAGGACTACCGTCACAGATACGCAGTATTTT. Translation: CASRTTVTDTQYF.

The chain employs TRBV12-5 and TRBJ2-5; the D is unclear. CDR3 length: 13 residues. Trimming stripped 1 base from V and 4 bases from J, with 7 bases between. The germline V gene encodes CDR1 LGHNT and CDR2 FRNRAP. The CDR3 spells CASGLDSLETQYF. The CDR3 DNA follows: TGTGCTAGTGGTTTGGATAGCTTAGAGACCCAGTACTTC. The complete variable domain, with remaining parts taken from reference TRBV12-5 and TRBJ2-5, reads DARVTQTPRHKVTEMGQEVTMRCQPILGHNTVFWYRQTMMQGLELLAYFRNRAPLDDSGMPKDRFSAEMPDATLATLKIQPSEPRDSAVYFCASGLDSLETQYFGPGTRLLVL.

A single count supports this clone. This chain uses TRBV9 with TRBJ2-5, with TRBD1 identical over 9 bases. Germline V lookup: CDR1 SGDLS, CDR2 YYNGEE. This CDR3 is 15 amino acids long. The ends lost 4 bases at V and 5 bases at J; junction bases unmatched: 9. CDR3 coding DNA: TGTGCCAGCAGCCAACAGGGGGCGATCTGGGAGACCCAGTACTTC. This translates into CASSQQGAIWETQYF.

V and J are TRBV5-1 and TRBJ2-1, with 13 bases aligning to TRBD2. Germline V gives CDR1 SGHRS, CDR2 YFSETQ. The V segment lost 5 bases and the J segment 7 bases; nucleotides outside the gene matches: 9. There are 16 residues in the CDR3. Written as DNA, the CDR3 is TGCGCCAGCAGACCCCCCGGGACTAGCGGGGAAAATGAGCAGTTCTTC. It yields the protein CASRPPGTSGENEQFF.

This sequence joins TRBV28 and TRBJ1-1, with D unclear. Germline lookup yields CDR1 MDHEN and CDR2 SYDVKM. The CDR3 sequence is 15 residues long. V lost 9 bases and J 5 bases, leaving 22 bases between the germline ends. CDR3 in amino acids: CARIISRMGRTEAFF. The CDR3, as DNA: TGTGCCAGAATAATTTCCAGGATGGGTCGAACTGAAGCTTTCTTT. Drawing the rest from reference TRBV28 and TRBJ1-1, the complete variable domain is DVKVTQSSRYLVKRTGEKVFLECVQDMDHENMFWYRQDPGLGLRLIYFSYDVKMKEKGDIPEGYSVSREKKERFSLILESASTNQTSMYLCARIISRMGRTEAFFGQGTRLTVV.

This rearrangement joins TRBV9 to TRBJ2-1, with unresolved D. This CDR3 region has 14 residues. Trimming removed 0 bases at V and 5 bases at J, with 9 bases between. Germline V gives CDR1 SGDLS, CDR2 YYNGEE. The CDR3 DNA sequence: TGTGCCAGCAGCGTAGTGGCTTTAAACAATGAGCAGTTCTTC. The encoded protein is CASSVVALNNEQFF.

This clone has only one observation. The chain couples TRBV5-1 to TRBJ2-1; 7 nucleotides match TRBD2. Germline V CDR1 and CDR2: SGHRS, YFSETQ. The CDR3 contains 14 residues. V lost 7 bases, J lost 2 bases, and 6 bases stayed unmatched. The CDR3 DNA sequence: TGCGCCAGCGGACCTAGCGGTGCCTACAATGAGCAGTTCTTC. This gives the protein CASGPSGAYNEQFF.

The CDR3 coding sequence is TGCGCCAGCAGCTTGGTTGCGGGAGGTCTTGCAGAGACCCAGTACTTC. It specifies CASSLVAGGLAETQYF. The chain links TRBV5-1 to TRBJ2-5, with TRBD2 matching 8 bases. V lost 0 bases, J lost 4 bases, and 8 bases stayed unmatched. The germline V gene has CDR1 SGHRS and CDR2 YFSETQ. CDR3 length: 16 amino acids. The entire variable domain, with the rest obtained from reference TRBV5-1 and TRBJ2-5, is as follows: KAGVTQTPRYLIKTRGQQVTLSCSPISGHRSVSWYQQTPGQGLQFLFEYFSETQRNKGNFPGRFSGRQFSNSRSEMNVSTLELGDSALYLCASSLVAGGLAETQYFGPGTRLLVL.

This chain joins TRBV2 and TRBJ2-7; D remains ambiguous. The germline V gene has CDR1 SNHLY and CDR2 FYNNEI. V was trimmed by 7 bases and J by 0 bases, leaving 7 bases between them. CDR3 length equals 12 residues. The CDR3 bases are TGTGCCAGCAAGGCTAGCTCCTACGAGCAGTACTTC. It yields the protein CASKASSYEQYF. Using reference TRBV2 and TRBJ2-7 for the parts outside the CDR3, the full variable domain is EPEVTQTPSHQVTQMGQEVILRCVPISNHLYFYWYRQILGQKVEFLVSFYNNEISEKSEIFDDQFSVERPDGSNFTLKIRSTKLEDSAMYFCASKASSYEQYFGPGTRLTVT.